Listed below are T cell receptor beta chains from one sample, sequenced in a study of blood T cell dynamics during melanoma immunotherapy. Profiled with immunoSEQ multiplex PCR; TCRdb holds only in-frame clones, not every one. The sample has 3,500 to 5,000 clones; just over 95% are singletons. The input for sequencing was effector memory CD8+ T cells from blood, taken from a patient treated with checkpoint blockade. The receptors were gathered from a human donor with melanoma. Each CDR3 is given with its conserved first and last residue. A D gene is named only where the DNA matches it firmly. A row's size may be missing; if present it is once, few, many or a size class.

>once|TRBJ2-3|TRBD1|TRBV28
TGTGCCAGCAGTTTCGAACGACAGGGTCCAGATACGCAGTATTTT
CASSFERQGPDTQYF
>-|TRBJ1-2|-|TRBV15
TGTGCCACCAGCAGAGGGGGGGGACTTAGCTTC
CATSRGGGLSF
>-|TRBJ2-1|TRBD2|TRBV2
TGTGCCAGCGTTGGCCTAGCGGGAGGGAATGAGCAGTTCTTC
CASVGLAGGNEQFF
>-|TRBJ1-4|TRBD1|TRBV10-3
TGTGCCATCAGCAGCTTGAAGGGGGCGCGTGAAAAACTGTTTTTT
CAISSLKGAREKLFF
>-|TRBJ2-7|TRBD2|TRBV2
TGTGCCAGCAGAGTTTCGAGCGGGAGGGCCAACGAGCAGTACTTC
CASRVSSGRANEQYF
>-|TRBJ2-7|-|TRBV2
TGTGCCAGCAGATTAGGGCGCGACAACGAGCAGTACTTC
CASRLGRDNEQYF
>-|TRBJ2-7|-|TRBV27
TGTGCCAGCAGGGACGGGACACCTTCCTACGAGCAGTACTTC
CASRDGTPSYEQYF
>-|TRBJ2-2|-|TRBV19
TGTGCCAGTAGGGATCCCCCGAACACCGGGGAGCTGTTTTTT
CASRDPPNTGELFF
>-|TRBJ1-6|TRBD1|TRBV7-9
TGTGCCAGCAGCACCGGCACAGGGGTTAATTCACCCCTCCACTTT
CASSTGTGVNSPLHF
>-|TRBJ1-2|TRBD1|TRBV5-6
TGTGCCAGCAGCTGGGACAGAACCTATGGCTACACCTTC
CASSWDRTYGYTF
>-|TRBJ2-7|-|TRBV5-6
TGTGCCAGCAGCTCACGTAGGGGGAGGGCCTCCTACGAGCAGTACTTC
CASSSRRGRASYEQYF
>-|TRBJ2-2|TRBD2|TRBV28
TGTGCCAGCAGTTTTGGTCCGTGGCTAGCGGGAGGCACCGGGGAGCTGTTTTTT
CASSFGPWLAGGTGELFF
>-|TRBJ2-4|-|TRBV2
TGTGCCAGCAGGCCTCCGGAGGGGAGGCCCAAAAACATTCAGTACTTC
CASRPPEGRPKNIQYF
>-|TRBJ2-3|-|TRBV27
TGTGCCAGCAGTTTAAGCACCACAGATACGCAGTATTTT
CASSLSTTDTQYF
>-|TRBJ2-7|-|TRBV5-5
TGTGCCAGCAGCTTGGCGGTCGACCGCTCCTACGAGCAGTACTTC
CASSLAVDRSYEQYF
>few|TRBJ2-7|TRBD2|TRBV7-6
TGTGCCAGCAGCTTAGAGGCTAGCGGCTCGTACGAGCAGTACTTC
CASSLEASGSYEQYF
>once|TRBJ1-2|TRBD1|TRBV5-6
TGTGCCAGCAGCTTCCGGGACAGGGGGTATGGCTACACCTTC
CASSFRDRGYGYTF
>-|TRBJ2-7|TRBD1|TRBV28
TGTGCCAGCAGTGCACGACAGGGGTGGTACGAGCAGTACTTC
CASSARQGWYEQYF
>-|TRBJ2-7|-|TRBV19
TGTGCCAGTAGTGGACAGTCCTACGAGCAGTACTTC
CASSGQSYEQYF
>-|TRBJ2-3|-|TRBV5-8
TGTGCCAGCAGCGGGGGTACCCTGAGGAGGGTGGCAGATACGCAGTATTTT
CASSGGTLRRVADTQYF
>once|TRBJ2-7|TRBD1|TRBV5-1
TGCGCCAGCAGATGGGATAGGGACAGGTCAAACGTGCTGGACCCCTACGAGCAGTACTTC
CASRWDRDRSNVLDPYEQYF
>-|TRBJ2-1|TRBD1|TRBV14
TGTGCCAGCAGCCACAAATCCGGGGACAGGCCTTACAATGAGCAGTTCTTC
CASSHKSGDRPYNEQFF
>-|TRBJ1-5|TRBD1|TRBV9
TGTGCCAGCAGCGGAGGGACAGGCCCCAATCAGCCCCAGCATTTT
CASSGGTGPNQPQHF
>-|TRBJ2-7|TRBD1|TRBV28
TGTGCCAGCAGTTTTGGTGAGACAGGGACCAGGGTCGAGCAGTACTTC
CASSFGETGTRVEQYF
>-|TRBJ2-7|-|TRBV27
TGTGCCAGCAGTCCTCTCGGCTTGGGATCCTACGAGCAGTACTTC
CASSPLGLGSYEQYF
>-|TRBJ2-7|-|TRBV6-6
TGTGCCAGCAGACAAGGAGGGGCGCAAGGGCAGTACTTC
CASRQGGAQGQYF
>-|TRBJ2-1|TRBD2|TRBV5-1
TGCGCCAGCAGCCAGACTAGCGGGGGGTTCAATGAGCAGTTCTTC
CASSQTSGGFNEQFF
>once|TRBJ2-3|TRBD2|TRBV5-1
TGCGCCAGCAGCTCCATAGCGGGAGCAGCCGATACGCAGTATTTT
CASSSIAGAADTQYF
>-|TRBJ2-5|TRBD1|TRBV29-1
TGCAGCGTTGAAGATCAGGGACAGGAACCGGAAGAGACCCAGTACTTC
CSVEDQGQEPEETQYF
>-|TRBJ1-4|-|TRBV4-1
TGCGCCAGCAGCCAAGATTTTGCAGGCGTTAATGAAAAACTGTTTTTT
CASSQDFAGVNEKLFF
>-|TRBJ2-7|TRBD2|TRBV5-1
TGCGCCAGCAGCTTGGCCGGGACTAGCGGATATTACGAGCAGTACTTC
CASSLAGTSGYYEQYF
>-|TRBJ2-7|TRBD1|TRBV27
TGTGCCAGCAGTCCTTCCCAGGGGGAGATATTAGACGAGCAGTACTTC
CASSPSQGEILDEQYF
>-|TRBJ1-5|-|TRBV6-5
TGTGCCAGCAGTTCGGCAGGGCAACAGCCCCAGCATTTT
CASSSAGQQPQHF
>-|TRBJ2-7|-|TRBV5-5
TGTGCCAGCAGCTTACAGGGAGGGGAGCAGTACTTC
CASSLQGGEQYF
>-|TRBJ2-7|TRBD2|TRBV9
TGTGCCAGCAGCGCCTCTAGCGGGAGGGCCCTAATCGGCGAGCAGTACTTC
CASSASSGRALIGEQYF
>-|TRBJ2-3|TRBD2|TRBV9
TGTGCCAGCAGCGCTAGCGGGAGCACAGATACGCAGTATTTT
CASSASGSTDTQYF
>-|TRBJ2-2|TRBD2|TRBV2
TGTGCCAGCAGTGACAAGCTAGCGGGAGGGCCGCGGGACACCGGGGAGCTGTTTTTT
CASSDKLAGGPRDTGELFF
>-|TRBJ1-4|-|TRBV9
TGTGCCAGCAGCGGCCAGGGGAACCCTAATGAAAAACTGTTTTTT
CASSGQGNPNEKLFF
>-|TRBJ2-7|-|TRBV19
TGTGCCAGTAGTATAGATCTATCCTACGAGCAGTACTTC
CASSIDLSYEQYF
>-|TRBJ1-1|TRBD1|TRBV5-1
TGCGCCAGCAGCCTGTCCCACAGGACAGGAGCCTTGAGCACTGAAGCTTTCTTT
CASSLSHRTGALSTEAFF
>-|TRBJ2-5|-|TRBV11-2
TGTGCCAGCAGCTTCGAGGGCGGATTCCAAGAGACCCAGTACTTC
CASSFEGGFQETQYF